The present T cell receptor beta chain was sequenced within a study of CD8 T cells in Susac syndrome. Whole-study context: The sequenced Susac syndrome patients included about six who had clinically active disease and about 8 who were in remission. General study findings and limits: A few Susac-specific public clones appeared in CD8+ TEMRA repertoires, and sixteen in total CD8+ repertoires.

As for this clonotype: Its antigen is unidentified.

CDR3 length: 13 residues. Germline assignment: CDR1 MNHEY and CDR2 SMNVEV (reference sequence). V lost 6 bases to trimming and J lost 6 bases; unmatched junction nucleotides: 5. It was with random hexamers that 0.5 to 1 ug RNA was reverse transcribed. TCRdb re-derived calls from the immunoSEQ multiplex PCR reads in MiXCR, one entry per CDR3 protein. The repertoire has some 75,000 distinct CDR3 sequences, approximately 95% of them found once; the top ten carry around 0.45%. This TCR was sampled from a human donor with Susac syndrome. The chain recombines TRBV27 with TRBJ2-7; 10 bases line up with TRBD1. The sample consisted of CD8+ T cells from PBMCs. DNA for the CDR3: TGTGCCAGCAGCCGACAGGGGGCACTCGAGCAGTACTTC. Its protein is CASSRQGALEQYF.